This T cell receptor beta chain originates from a study of regulatory T cells in long-lasting Graves disease. The time point denotes: persistent/refractory GD, antithyroid drugs over 5 years with positive TRAb. Preparation of the TCR library used RNA extracted from PBMCs. Whole-study results and caveats: With persistent disease, TRBV28, TRBJ1-2 and TRBJ2-5 were the favored segments. Patients with persistent disease shared 2,900 or so public clonotypes, outpacing the 966 shared by new patients. Thyroid tissue was not studied; only peripheral blood was.

The TCR beta library used iRepertoire HTBI primers with Arm-PCR amplification of CDR3. TCRdb itself ran the multiplex PCR reads through MiXCR, one entry per CDR3 protein. Among roughly 500,000 distinct CDR3 sequences, 20% to 25% were seen once, and the ten largest hold 6.5% to 9%. Trimming at V came to 4 bases and at J to 13 bases, leaving 20 bases not matched to a gene. The CDR3 spans 16 residues. The sample holds many counts of this clonotype. Its antigen is unknown. This TCR was sampled from a female donor with Graves disease. This chain joins TRBV12-3 or TRBV12-4 and TRBJ2-5, with 8 bases aligning to TRBD1. This specimen consisted of peripheral blood mononuclear cells (PBMCs), obtained when the disease was refractory, from a patient treated with antithyroid drugs. The CDR3 spells CASSSGTGSVTYPPYF. CDR3 nucleotides: TGTGCCAGCAGTTCCGGGACAGGCTCCGTCACCTATCCCCCGTACTTC.